The 21 T cell receptor beta chains reported below all come from one sample, sequenced in a study of cytomegalovirus exposure and HLA in healthy donors. PCR employed 60 Vbeta and 13 Jbeta primers. Sequencing was performed with immunoSEQ multiplex PCR; in TCRdb, only in-frame clones are kept and a portion is missing. The sample has 100,000 to 150,000 clones; roughly 8.8% are singletons. Material: PBMCs. These TCRs come from a woman between 40 and 50 years old in good health and CMV-seropositive.

The chain links TRBV21-1 to TRBJ2-7; the D call in the table, TRBD1, was not verified against the DNA. TRBV21-1 is labeled a pseudogene. This CDR3 has 15 amino acids. Written as DNA, the CDR3 is TGTGCCAGCAGCCATGGACAGGACAGGACCTACGAGCAGTACTTC. Translated: CASSHGQDRTYEQYF.

V and J are TRBV4-1 and TRBJ1-3, with a possible D match to TRBD1 (5 bases). There are 17 residues in the CDR3. The ends were cut back, 2 bases at V and 0 bases at J, with 14 bases in the middle. CDR1 is MGHRA and CDR2 is YSYEKL in the germline V gene. This CDR3 reads CASSQREQVLSGNTIYF. Written as DNA, the CDR3 is TGCGCCAGCAGCCAAAGGGAACAGGTCCTCTCTGGAAACACCATATATTTT.

This clone has only a few counts. The chain links TRBV2 to TRBJ2-1; 8 nucleotides match TRBD2. The ends lost 4 bases at V and 0 bases at J; junction bases unmatched: 8. Germline values: CDR1 SNHLY, CDR2 FYNNEI. This CDR3 is 17 amino acids long. The chain's CDR3 is CASSVIAGTVSYNEQFF. CDR3 sequence (DNA): TGTGCCAGCAGTGTTATAGCGGGGACCGTCTCCTACAATGAGCAGTTCTTC.

This clone was counted only a few times. This chain links TRBV7-2 with TRBJ2-3, with 12 bases that match TRBD2. J was trimmed by 4 bases and V by 6 bases; bases with no gene match: 2. Per germline, CDR1 SGHTA and CDR2 FQGNSA. CDR3 size: 14 residues. The CDR3 region has the DNA TGTGCCAGCAGTCGGACTAGCGGGGCAGATACGCAGTATTTT. Translating gives CASSRTSGADTQYF.

The CDR3 region is CASSTRGATDTQYF. The CDR3 nucleotides read TGTGCCAGTAGTACGCGGGGGGCAACAGATACGCAGTATTTT. The rearrangement joins TRBV19 to TRBJ2-3, with TRBD2 matching 8 bases. Germline V gene sequence: CDR1 LNHDA, CDR2 SQIVND (reference sequence). With V trimmed by 4 bases and J by 3 bases, 3 bases remained unmatched. The CDR3 sequence is 14 residues long. The complete variable domain, with remaining parts taken from reference TRBV19 and TRBJ2-3, reads DGGITQSPKYLFRKEGQNVTLSCEQNLNHDAMYWYRQDPGQGLRLIYYSQIVNDFQKGDIAEGYSVSREKKESFPLTVTSAQKNPTAFYLCASSTRGATDTQYFGPGTRLTVL.

V gene TRBV5-6 combines with J gene TRBJ2-3, with 14 bases aligning to TRBD2. Germline CDR1 is SGHDT and CDR2 is YYEEEE. This CDR3 is built from 16 residues. V was clipped by 4 bases and J by 5 bases; unmatched bases: 6. Here the CDR3 reads CASSLGTSGGLDTQYF. In nucleotides, the CDR3 is TGTGCCAGCAGCCTCGGGACTAGCGGGGGCCTAGATACGCAGTATTTT.

The sample holds a few counts of this clone. V gene TRBV5-5 combines with J gene TRBJ2-7, with TRBD1 as a possible D gene (5 bases). CDR3 length: 14 amino acids. In germline, CDR1 is SGHKS, CDR2 YYEKEE (reference sequence). V lost 4 bases and J 0 bases, leaving 11 bases between the germline ends. The CDR3 sequence: CASSARQNSYEQYF. The CDR3 nucleotides read TGTGCCAGCAGCGCCCGACAGAACTCCTACGAGCAGTACTTC. The whole variable domain, remainder taken from reference TRBV5-5 and TRBJ2-7, is DAGVTQSPTHLIKTRGQQVTLRCSPISGHKSVSWYQQVLGQGPQFIFQYYEKEERGRGNFPDRFSARQFPNYSSELNVNALLLGDSALYLCASSARQNSYEQYFGPGTRLTVT.

The chain joins TRBV6-1 to TRBJ1-5; a possible D gene is TRBD1 (6 bases). Trimming removed 4 bases from V and 3 bases from J, with 13 bases in between. This CDR3 is 15 amino acids long. Germline V gives CDR1 MNHNS, CDR2 SASEGT. The CDR3 DNA reads as TGTGCCAGCAGTGTGATGTCAGGGGTCAATCAGCCCCAGCATTTT. Encoded protein: CASSVMSGVNQPQHF.

This clone showed up just a few times. The CDR3 is CASSTGQGSADTQYF. The CDR3 DNA follows: TGTGCCAGCAGCACGGGACAGGGAAGCGCAGATACGCAGTATTTT. This chain uses TRBV7-7 with TRBJ2-3, with 9 positions matching TRBD1. V shed 5 bases and J 4 bases; nucleotides not matched to a gene: 7. The CDR3 covers 15 residues. From germline, CDR1 is SSHAT and CDR2 FNYEAQ (reference sequence).

This clone was observed a few times. The chain combines TRBV5-4 with TRBJ1-2, with D unclear. Germline V gene sequence: CDR1 SGHNT, CDR2 YYREEE (reference sequence). This CDR3 has 13 residues. Trimming stripped 4 bases from V and 0 bases from J, with 7 bases between. CDR3 bases: TGTGCCAGCAGCCGGGATCCTAACTATGGCTACACCTTC. Translated: CASSRDPNYGYTF.

The V gene is TRBV5-1, the J gene TRBJ2-3; TRBD2 matches 12 bases. The CDR3 is 16 residues long. With V trimmed by 3 bases and J by 2 bases, 4 bases remained unmatched. Germline V gene sequence: CDR1 SGHRS, CDR2 YFSETQ. As DNA, the CDR3 is TGCGCCAGCAGCTCTAGCGGGGGGGCTTACACAGATACGCAGTATTTT. Its translation: CASSSSGGAYTDTQYF.

J is TRBJ1-6 and V is TRBV5-8, with D possibly matching TRBD1 (6 bases). Between the trimmed V and J ends, which lost 4 bases and 7 bases, there was a span of 24 bases. The CDR3 consists of 18 residues. Germline V CDR1 and CDR2: SGHTS, YDEGEE. The CDR3 loop reads CASSPTTLDRWGNSPLHF. Written as DNA, the CDR3 is TGTGCCAGCAGCCCCACCACCTTAGACAGGTGGGGGAATTCACCCCTCCACTTT.

This chain links TRBV7-2 with TRBJ1-2; possibly TRBD1 for D (5 bases). Germline CDR1 reads SGHTA; CDR2 reads FQGNSA. Trimming removed 3 bases from V and 7 bases from J, with 15 bases in between. The CDR3 has 14 amino acids. The CDR3 DNA sequence: TGTGCCAGCAGCTTCGATTCGGCGGGGGTTGGCTACACCTTC. Encoded protein: CASSFDSAGVGYTF.

This clone was seen a few times. The chain is built from TRBV5-8 and TRBJ1-2; 9 nucleotides agree with TRBD1. The V gene end was trimmed by 4 bases and the J gene end by 3 bases; junction bases not matched to a gene: 7. CDR3 size: 15 residues. Germline-derived CDR1 and CDR2 are SGHTS and YDEGEE. The CDR3 DNA sequence: TGTGCCAGCAGCCCTGGGACAGGGTCGTACTATGGCTACACCTTC. It codes for CASSPGTGSYYGYTF.

This clone was seen a few times. The junction departs from the called germline gene at one end, perhaps through a read error. Here the CDR3 DNA reads TGCGCCAGCAGCCCCGACCCGACAGGCACTGGAAACGCCATATATTTT. Protein: CASSPDPTGTGNAIYF. The chain couples TRBV5-1 to TRBJ1-3; possibly TRBD1 for D (6 bases). The germline V gene encodes CDR1 SGHRS and CDR2 YFSETQ. The CDR3 spans 16 residues.

This clone was counted a few times. The V gene is TRBV9, the J gene TRBJ1-4, with TRBD1 as a possible D gene (6 bases). CDR1 and CDR2 (germline): SGDLS, YYNGEE. The CDR3 runs 16 residues. With 4 bases removed from V and 0 bases from J, the gap between germline ends came to 13 bases. The CDR3 protein is CASSSQNRATNEKLFF. Written as DNA, the CDR3 is TGTGCCAGCAGCTCCCAGAACAGGGCAACTAATGAAAAACTGTTTTTT.

This chain uses TRBV7-9 with TRBJ2-2; possible D gene TRBD1, 5 bases. Germline CDR1 SEHNR, CDR2 FQNEAQ (reference sequence). V was pared by 1 base and J by 4 bases, with 7 bases between. The CDR3 totals 14 residues. The CDR3 DNA reads as TGTGCCAGCAGCTTAGGCAGGGCCACCGGGGAGCTGTTTTTT. Its translation: CASSLGRATGELFF.

This chain connects TRBV14 to TRBJ1-2; 7 positions agree with TRBD1. In germline, CDR1 is SGHDN, CDR2 FVKESK. The CDR3 extends over 17 amino acids. J was trimmed by 4 bases and V by 4 bases; bases with no gene match: 15. The CDR3 here is CASSRRTGRLPSYGYTF. The CDR3 DNA sequence: TGTGCCAGCAGCCGCCGGACAGGTCGTCTTCCTTCCTATGGCTACACCTTC.

The chain recombines TRBV7-2 with TRBJ2-7; TRBD1 matches 10 bases. This CDR3 is built from 15 residues. V shed 1 base, J shed 2 bases, and the junction held 2 bases outside the gene matches. Germline CDR1 and CDR2: SGHTA and FQGNSA. The chain's CDR3 is CASSLEGTGAYEQYF. The CDR3 DNA reads as TGTGCCAGCAGCTTAGAGGGGACAGGGGCCTACGAGCAGTACTTC.

This chain connects TRBV7-2 to TRBJ2-7, with D possibly TRBD2 on 7 matching bases. There are 15 residues in the CDR3. Germline V gene sequence: CDR1 SGHTA, CDR2 FQGNSA. Trimming took off 4 bases at V and 4 bases at J, with 17 bases between the two ends. The CDR3 nucleotides are TGTGCCAGCAGCTCCGAGGGGGGGGCCGGATACGAGCAGTACTTC. Translating it yields CASSSEGGAGYEQYF.

There are a few counts of this clone. The chain uses TRBV7-9 and TRBJ2-5; 7 nucleotides match TRBD2. V lost 8 bases to trimming and J lost 2 bases; unmatched junction nucleotides: 14. CDR3 size: 16 residues. The germline gives CDR1 SEHNR, CDR2 FQNEAQ (reference sequence). CDR3 in amino acids: CASRGVERGIQETQYF. The CDR3 DNA reads TGTGCCAGCCGGGGAGTCGAGCGGGGAATACAAGAGACCCAGTACTTC.